The present entry profiles one T cell receptor (beta chain) with its context. Antigen unknown. Healthy donors had no documented immune events, such as infections, while sampled. The table came from immunoSEQ multiplex PCR; TCRdb's copy has only in-frame clones and leaves some out. The data contain some 96,000 clones, 80% to 90% of them seen just once; the ten biggest clones take up 5.5%. This specimen comes from a study of identifying expanded T cells in peripheral blood. General study findings and limits: Technical replicates showed around 1.2 changed clones; two weeks roughly 15; four weeks 19. Clone count variance between roughly 2-week samples rose with total template count.

In germline, CDR1 is GTSNPN, CDR2 SVGIG (reference sequence). The CDR3 loop spans 15 amino acids. The V gene lost 0 bases and the J gene lost 2 bases, with 13 bases spanning the gap. J is TRBJ1-2 and V is TRBV30; D is undetermined. The sample was blood. This clonotype originated in a person between 18 and 69 years old in good health. For the CDR3, the DNA is TGTGCCTGGAGTGTAGGCTCAGGAGGCAACTATGGCTACACCTTC. Translated: CAWSVGSGGNYGYTF.